This T cell receptor beta chain was sequenced during a study of blood T cells in healthy people across ages. Trimming stripped 1 base from V and 5 bases from J, with 18 bases between. CDR1 is LGHNA and CDR2 is YNFKEQ in the germline V gene. The CDR3 extends over 17 amino acids. Primers used in a second PCR of roughly 6 to 12 cycles were a sample-barcoded 5' primer and a J-beta primer mix. Each CDR3 protein gets one entry after TCRdb re-called the 5' RACE reads with MiXCR. The table has about 1.8 million distinct CDR3 sequences, roughly 49% seen once; the top ten hold about 2.1%. The chain recombines TRBV4-2 with TRBJ2-4, with D possibly being TRBD1 or TRBD2 (6 bases each). Sequencing input: blood. This sequence was found in a woman in her thirties or forties in good health. This chain's CDR3 is CASSQAQTGAVQNIQYF. The CDR3 DNA reads TGTGCCAGCAGCCAAGCCCAAACGGGGGCGGTCCAAAACATTCAGTACTTC.